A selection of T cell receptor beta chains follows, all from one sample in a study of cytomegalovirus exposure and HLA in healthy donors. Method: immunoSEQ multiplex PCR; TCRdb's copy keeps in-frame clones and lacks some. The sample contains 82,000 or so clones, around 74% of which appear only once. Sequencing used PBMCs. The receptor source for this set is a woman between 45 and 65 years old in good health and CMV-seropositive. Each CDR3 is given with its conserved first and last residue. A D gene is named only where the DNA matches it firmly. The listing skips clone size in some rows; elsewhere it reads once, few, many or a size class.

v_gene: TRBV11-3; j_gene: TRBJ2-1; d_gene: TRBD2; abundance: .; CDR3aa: CASSLEGGLAGDGWNEQFF; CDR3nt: TGTGCCAGCAGCTTAGAGGGGGGTCTAGCGGGAGATGGATGGAATGAGCAGTTCTTC
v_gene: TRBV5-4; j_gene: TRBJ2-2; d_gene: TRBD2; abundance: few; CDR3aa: CASSRLAGGTTGELFF; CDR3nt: TGTGCCAGCAGCCGACTAGCGGGAGGGACCACCGGGGAGCTGTTTTTT
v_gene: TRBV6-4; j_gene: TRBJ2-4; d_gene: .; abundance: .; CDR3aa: CASSDKGDIQYF; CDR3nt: TGTGCCAGCAGTGACAAGGGGGACATTCAGTACTTC
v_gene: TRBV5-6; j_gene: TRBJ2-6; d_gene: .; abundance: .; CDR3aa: CASSLLAPGANVLTF; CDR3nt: TGTGCCAGCAGCTTATTGGCCCCTGGGGCCAACGTCCTGACTTTC
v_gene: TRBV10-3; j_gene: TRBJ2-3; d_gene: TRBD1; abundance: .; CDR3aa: CAISESRQGALTDTQYF; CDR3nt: TGTGCCATCAGTGAGTCGAGGCAGGGGGCGCTTACAGATACGCAGTATTTT
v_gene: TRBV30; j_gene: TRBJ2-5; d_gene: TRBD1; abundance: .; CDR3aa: CAWGTGRETQYF; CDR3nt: TGTGCCTGGGGGACAGGGAGGGAGACCCAGTACTTC
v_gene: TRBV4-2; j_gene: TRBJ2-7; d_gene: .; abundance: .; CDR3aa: CASSPTSGEQYF; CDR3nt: TGTGCCAGCAGCCCCACAAGCGGCGAGCAGTACTTC
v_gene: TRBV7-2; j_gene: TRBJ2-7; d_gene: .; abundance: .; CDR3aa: CASSSQESHREQYF; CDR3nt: TGTGCCAGCAGTTCACAGGAGTCGCACCGCGAGCAGTACTTC
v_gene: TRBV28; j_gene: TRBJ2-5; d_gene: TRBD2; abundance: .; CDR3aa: CASGGTRGETQYF; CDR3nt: TGTGCCAGCGGAGGGACTAGAGGAGAGACCCAGTACTTC
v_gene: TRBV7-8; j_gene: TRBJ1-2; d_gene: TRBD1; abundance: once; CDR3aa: CASSQGQGSYGYTF; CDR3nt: TGTGCCAGCAGCCAAGGACAGGGGTCCTATGGCTACACCTTC
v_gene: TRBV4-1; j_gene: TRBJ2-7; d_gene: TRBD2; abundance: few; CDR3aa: CASSRQTIYRGGQHYEQYF; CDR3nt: TGCGCCAGCAGCCGCCAGACAATTTATCGGGGAGGGCAACACTACGAGCAGTACTTC
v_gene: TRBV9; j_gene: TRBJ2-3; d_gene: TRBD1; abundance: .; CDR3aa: CASSLRQGDTQYF; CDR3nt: TGTGCCAGCAGCCTCAGACAGGGAGATACGCAGTATTTT
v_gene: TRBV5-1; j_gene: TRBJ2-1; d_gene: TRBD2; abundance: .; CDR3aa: CASSQTSGRSNEQFF; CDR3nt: TGCGCCAGCAGCCAGACTAGCGGGAGGTCCAATGAGCAGTTCTTC
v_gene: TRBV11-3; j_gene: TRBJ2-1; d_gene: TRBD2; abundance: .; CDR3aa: CASSLLADNEQFF; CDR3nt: TGTGCCAGCAGCTTACTAGCGGACAATGAGCAGTTCTTC
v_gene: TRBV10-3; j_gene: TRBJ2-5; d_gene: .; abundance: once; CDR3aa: CAIRSQETQYF; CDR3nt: TGTGCCATCAGGTCTCAAGAGACCCAGTACTTC
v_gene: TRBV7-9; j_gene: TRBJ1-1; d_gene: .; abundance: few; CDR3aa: CASSPPPGFEAFF; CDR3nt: TGTGCCAGCAGCCCCCCTCCGGGATTTGAAGCTTTCTTT
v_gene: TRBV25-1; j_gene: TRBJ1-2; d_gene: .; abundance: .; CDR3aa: CASSGDMANYGYTF; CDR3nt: TGTGCCAGCAGTGGGGACATGGCTAACTATGGCTACACCTTC
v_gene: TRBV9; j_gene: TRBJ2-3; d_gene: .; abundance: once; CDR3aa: CASSPQGLTDTQYF; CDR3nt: TGTGCCAGCAGCCCCCAAGGACTCACAGATACGCAGTATTTT
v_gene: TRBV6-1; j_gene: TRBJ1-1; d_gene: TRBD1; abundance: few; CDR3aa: CASRGQGMNTEAFF; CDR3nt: TGTGCCAGCAGGGGACAGGGGATGAACACTGAAGCTTTCTTT
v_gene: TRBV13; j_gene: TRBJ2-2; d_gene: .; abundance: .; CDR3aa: CASSLRRGMLDPGELFF; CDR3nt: TGTGCCAGCAGCTTAAGAAGAGGGATGTTGGATCCCGGGGAGCTGTTTTTT
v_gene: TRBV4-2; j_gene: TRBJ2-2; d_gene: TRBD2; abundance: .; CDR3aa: CASSQLAGGNTGELFF; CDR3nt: TGTGCCAGCAGCCAACTAGCGGGAGGTAACACCGGGGAGCTGTTTTTT
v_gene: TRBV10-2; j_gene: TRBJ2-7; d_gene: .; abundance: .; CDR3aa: CASSEPPGYEQYF; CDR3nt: TGCGCCAGCAGTGAGCCCCCCGGCTACGAGCAGTACTTC
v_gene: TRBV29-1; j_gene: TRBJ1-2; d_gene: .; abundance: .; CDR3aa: CSVDRQNYGYTF; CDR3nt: TGCAGCGTTGATAGACAGAACTATGGCTACACCTTC
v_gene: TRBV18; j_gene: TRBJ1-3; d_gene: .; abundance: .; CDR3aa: CASSPLGVTGQAGNTIYF; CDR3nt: TGTGCCAGCTCACCACTAGGCGTTACAGGGCAGGCTGGAAACACCATATATTTT
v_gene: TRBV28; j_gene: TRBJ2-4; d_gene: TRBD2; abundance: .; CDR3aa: CARDLSGSWDKNIQYF; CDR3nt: TGTGCCAGGGACTTAAGCGGGAGTTGGGACAAAAACATTCAGTACTTC
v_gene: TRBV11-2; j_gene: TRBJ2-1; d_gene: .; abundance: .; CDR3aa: CASSLDGSWYDEQFF; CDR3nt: TGTGCCAGCAGCTTAGACGGGAGTTGGTATGATGAGCAGTTCTTC
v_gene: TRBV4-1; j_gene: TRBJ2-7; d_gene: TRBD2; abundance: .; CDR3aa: CASSQATSGNSYEQYF; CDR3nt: TGCGCCAGCAGCCAAGCGACTAGCGGGAACTCCTACGAGCAGTACTTC
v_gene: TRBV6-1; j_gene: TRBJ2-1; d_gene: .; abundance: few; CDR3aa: CASSELGVTYNEQFF; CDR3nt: TGTGCCAGCAGTGAACTTGGAGTAACCTACAATGAGCAGTTCTTC
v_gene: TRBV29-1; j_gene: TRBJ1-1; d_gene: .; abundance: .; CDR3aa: CSGAQGLGSTEAFF; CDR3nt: TGCAGCGGTGCTCAGGGGTTGGGTAGCACTGAAGCTTTCTTT
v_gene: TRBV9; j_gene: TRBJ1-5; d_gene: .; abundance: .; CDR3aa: CASSAASGQPQHF; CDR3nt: TGTGCCAGCTCAGCCGCCTCGGGTCAGCCCCAGCATTTT
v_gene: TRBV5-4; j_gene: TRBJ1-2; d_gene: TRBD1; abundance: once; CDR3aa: CASSWDRGHGYTF; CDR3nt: TGTGCCAGCAGCTGGGACAGGGGGCATGGCTACACCTTC
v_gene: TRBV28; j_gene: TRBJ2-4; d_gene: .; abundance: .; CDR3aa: CASSFRDLSLNIQYF; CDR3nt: TGTGCCAGCAGTTTTCGCGACTTGAGCCTGAACATTCAGTACTTC
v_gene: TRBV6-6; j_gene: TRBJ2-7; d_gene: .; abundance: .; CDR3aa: CASRDSNSYEQYF; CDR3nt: TGTGCCAGCAGAGACAGTAACTCCTACGAGCAGTACTTC
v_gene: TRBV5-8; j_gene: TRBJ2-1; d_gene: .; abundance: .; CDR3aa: CASRNPVRSYNEQFF; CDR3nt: TGTGCCAGCAGGAACCCGGTCCGCTCCTACAATGAGCAGTTCTTC
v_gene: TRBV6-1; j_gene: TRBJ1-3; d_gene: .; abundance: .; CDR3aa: CAGETHESGNTIYF; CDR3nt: TGTGCCGGGGAGACACATGAGTCTGGAAACACCATATATTTT